A single sample is the source of the 9 T cell receptor beta chains below, sequenced in a study of Graves' ophthalmopathy and Graves' hyperthyroidism. Amplification from RNA transcripts yielded the TCR beta CDR3 regions. The authors performed first-round RT-PCR with HTBI primers and then a second-round multiplex PCR. TCRdb re-derived calls from the multiplex PCR reads in MiXCR, one entry per CDR3 protein. The sample carries 150,000 or so distinct CDR3 sequences, 30% to 45% recorded once. The specimen sequenced was peripheral blood. The receptors shown here come from a woman between 40 and 50 years old with Graves' ophthalmopathy.

This clonotype was counted between two and nine times. The chain is built from TRBV7-2 and TRBJ2-7, with TRBD2 matching 7 bases. Trimming at V came to 1 base and at J to 3 bases, leaving 6 bases not matched to a gene. The V gene's germline CDR1 is SGHTA and CDR2 FQGNSA. This CDR3 contains 15 residues. CDR3 region: CASSLGTGLRYEQYF. The CDR3 coding sequence is TGTGCCAGCAGCTTAGGGACGGGACTACGCTACGAGCAGTACTTC.

This clonotype showed up just once. This chain joins TRBV24-1 and TRBJ2-7; possible D gene TRBD1, 7 bases. The CDR3 covers 16 residues. The V gene's germline CDR1 is KGHDR and CDR2 SFDVKD. With 0 bases removed from V and 3 bases from J, the gap between germline ends came to 14 bases. The CDR3 loop is CATSDLTAGGNYEQYF. The CDR3 bases are TGTGCCACCAGTGATTTGACGGCAGGGGGGAACTACGAGCAGTACTTC.

The chain is built from TRBV20-1 and TRBJ1-5; D ambiguous. Germline lookup yields CDR1 DFQATT and CDR2 SNEGSKA (reference sequence). The CDR3 is 13 residues long. V lost 3 bases and J 6 bases, leaving 12 bases between the germline ends. CDR3 residues: CSASSDLAQPQHF. In DNA form, the CDR3 reads TGCAGTGCTAGCTCGGACCTGGCTCAGCCCCAGCATTTT.

This clonotype showed up many times. The gene calls are TRBV7-2 and TRBJ2-7; D ambiguous. This CDR3 has 15 amino acids. The V end was cut by 4 bases, the J end by 2 bases, with 15 bases between. CDR1 is SGHTA, CDR2 FQGNSA, per germline. CDR3 DNA: TGTGCCAGCAGCTCACCCGGGCCCAAGGCCTACGAGCAGTACTTC. It is translated as CASSSPGPKAYEQYF.

In its sample, this clonotype was seen many times. The chain is built from TRBV28 and TRBJ2-7, with D possibly called TRBD1 or TRBD2 (6 bases each). The V gene lost 8 bases and the J gene lost 6 bases, with 20 bases spanning the gap. The CDR3 extends over 14 amino acids. The V gene's germline CDR1 is MDHEN and CDR2 SYDVKM. The CDR3 spells CASSESGATAEQYF. In nucleotides, the CDR3 is TGTGCCAGCTCCGAGTCGGGGGCTACTGCCGAGCAGTACTTC.

This chain links TRBV12-3 or TRBV12-4 with TRBJ2-2; D perhaps matches TRBD2 (5 bases). Deletions cut 6 bases from V and 5 bases from J, with 16 bases between. The CDR3 consists of 15 residues. CDR3 bases: TGTGCCAGCAGCTCACTAGGGTCGGAGACCGGGGAGCTGTTTTTT. It is translated as CASSSLGSETGELFF.

There are many counts of this clonotype. This may be a read error: a much more frequent sequence differs by one nucleotide. The chain employs TRBV30 and TRBJ2-5; 8 bases agree with TRBD2. Germline V lookup: CDR1 GTSNPN, CDR2 SVGIG (reference sequence). The length of the CDR3 is 14 residues. The DNA for the CDR3 is TGTGCCTGGAGTGCGGGCAACGGGAGGGAGACCCAGTGCTTC. Protein: CAWSAGNGRETQCF.

This clonotype was detected only once. The chain uses TRBV11-2 and TRBJ2-7; 7 nucleotides line up with TRBD2. There are 17 residues in the CDR3. Germline V gives CDR1 SGHAT, CDR2 FQNNGV. V lost 0 bases to trimming and J lost 4 bases; unmatched junction nucleotides: 12. The CDR3 loop reads CASSLEGSGTYFYEQYF. The CDR3, as DNA: TGTGCCAGCAGCTTAGAAGGCAGCGGGACCTATTTTTACGAGCAGTACTTC. Supplemented by reference TRBV11-2 and TRBJ2-7, the full variable domain reads EAGVAQSPRYKIIEKRQSVAFWCNPISGHATLYWYQQILGQGPKLLIQFQNNGVVDDSQLPKDRFSAERLKGVDSTLKIQPAKLEDSAVYLCASSLEGSGTYFYEQYFGPGTRLTVT.

The table lists this clonotype with many counts. V gene TRBV28 combines with J gene TRBJ2-7; D gene unclear. CDR1 MDHEN and CDR2 SYDVKM come from the germline V gene. Trimming stripped 4 bases from V and 7 bases from J, with 11 bases between. CDR3 length equals 12 residues. The CDR3 nucleotides read TGTGCCAGCAGTTCTACCACGCGGGAGCAGTACTTC. Its protein is CASSSTTREQYF.